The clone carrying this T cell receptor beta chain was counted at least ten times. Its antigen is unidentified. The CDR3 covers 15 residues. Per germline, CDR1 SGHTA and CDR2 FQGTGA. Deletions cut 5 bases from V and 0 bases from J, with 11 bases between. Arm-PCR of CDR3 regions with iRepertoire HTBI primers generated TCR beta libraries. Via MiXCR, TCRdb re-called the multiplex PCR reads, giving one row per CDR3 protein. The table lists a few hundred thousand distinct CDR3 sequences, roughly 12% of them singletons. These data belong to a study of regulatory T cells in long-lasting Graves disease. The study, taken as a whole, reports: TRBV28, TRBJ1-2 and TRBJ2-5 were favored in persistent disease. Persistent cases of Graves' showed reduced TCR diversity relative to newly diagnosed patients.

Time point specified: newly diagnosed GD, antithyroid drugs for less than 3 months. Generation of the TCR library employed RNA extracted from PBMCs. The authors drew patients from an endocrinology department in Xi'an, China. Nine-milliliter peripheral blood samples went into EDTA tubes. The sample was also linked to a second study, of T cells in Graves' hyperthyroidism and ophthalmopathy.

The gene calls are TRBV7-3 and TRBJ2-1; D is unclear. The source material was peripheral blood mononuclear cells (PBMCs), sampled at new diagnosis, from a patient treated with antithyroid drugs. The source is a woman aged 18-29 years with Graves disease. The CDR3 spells CASSPQTSSYNEQFF. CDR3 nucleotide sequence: TGTGCCAGCAGCCCCCAGACAAGCTCCTACAATGAGCAGTTCTTC.